The 21 T cell receptor beta chains reported below all come from one sample, sequenced in a study of T cells in Graves' hyperthyroidism and ophthalmopathy. Regions amplified from RNA transcripts were the TCR beta CDR3 regions. An initial round of RT-PCR targeting the TCR CDR3 relied on the HTBI primer set. Via MiXCR, TCRdb re-called the multiplex PCR reads, giving one row per CDR3 protein. The sample yields some 550,000 distinct CDR3 sequences, around 20% seen once. The sequencing input was blood. The receptors here all came from a man aged 18 to 29 with Graves' hyperthyroidism.

The table lists this clonotype with many counts. The rearrangement links TRBV2 to TRBJ2-5; 9 bases match TRBD1. Unmatched junction bases numbered 4, after V lost 3 bases and J lost 2 bases. CDR1 is SNHLY, CDR2 FYNNEI, per germline. This CDR3 has 15 residues. The CDR3 region has the DNA TGTGCCAGCAGTGAGGACAGGGGTGGGCAAGAGACCCAGTACTTC. Protein: CASSEDRGGQETQYF.

The chain carries TRBV11-2 and TRBJ1-2, with a weak D call TRBD1 (5 bases). The CDR3 is 14 residues long. Germline V gene sequence: CDR1 SGHAT, CDR2 FQNNGV. V was shortened by 5 bases and J by 2 bases, with 12 bases between the two germline ends. The DNA of the CDR3 is TGTGCCAGCAGCCAGGGCCGGTTAAACTATGGCTACACCTTC. This sequence encodes CASSQGRLNYGYTF.

There are a few counts of this clonotype. V usage is TRBV19 and J usage is TRBJ2-2, with 7 bases matching TRBD2. Unmatched junction bases numbered 5, after V lost 4 bases and J lost 6 bases. The CDR3 has 14 residues. CDR1 LNHDA and CDR2 SQIVND come from the germline V gene (reference sequence). The CDR3 nucleotides are TGTGCCAGTAGTACCGGGACTATGGCCGGGGAGCTGTTTTTT. It is translated as CASSTGTMAGELFF.

CDR3 sequence reads: CASSATGSDTEAFF. The CDR3 bases are TGCGCCAGCAGCGCGACAGGGAGTGACACTGAAGCTTTCTTT. The chain combines TRBV5-1 with TRBJ1-1; 7 bases agree with TRBD1. Germline lookup yields CDR1 SGHRS and CDR2 YFSETQ. V lost 4 bases to trimming and J lost 3 bases; unmatched junction nucleotides: 6. This CDR3 has 14 residues.

This clonotype was seen ten or more times. V usage is TRBV6-5 and J usage is TRBJ2-2, with D possibly being TRBD2 (6 bases). The CDR3 is 16 amino acids. CDR1 MNHEY and CDR2 SVGAGI come from the germline V gene. The V end lost 7 bases, the J end lost 1 base, and 16 bases lay between the germline ends. As DNA, the CDR3 is TGTGCCAGCAACCCCACGAGGCGGGGGAACACCGGGGAGCTGTTTTTT. Translated, it gives CASNPTRRGNTGELFF.

This clonotype has a count of ten or more. The chain uses TRBV11-3 and TRBJ2-7; tentatively, D is TRBD1 (6 bases). There are 14 residues in the CDR3. CDR1 is SGHNT and CDR2 is YENEEA in the germline V gene. The V gene lost 0 bases and the J gene lost 5 bases, with 11 bases spanning the gap. The CDR3 loop is CASSLENRVNEQYF. The CDR3 coding sequence is TGTGCCAGCAGCTTAGAGAACAGGGTGAACGAGCAGTACTTC.

This clonotype has a count of ten or more. Here the CDR3 reads CASDGPLTGELFF. Here the CDR3 DNA reads TGTGCCAGCGATGGGCCCCTTACCGGGGAGCTGTTTTTT. This sequence joins TRBV2 and TRBJ2-2; D is ambiguous. This CDR3 comprises 13 residues. V was cut by 8 bases and J by 5 bases, with 12 bases left in between. CDR1 is SNHLY, CDR2 FYNNEI, per germline.

This clonotype was seen only a few times. The rearrangement links TRBV6-1 to TRBJ1-5; TRBD1 matches 7 bases. This CDR3 comprises 17 residues. Germline CDR1 reads MNHNS; CDR2 reads SASEGT. Losses at the gene ends were 6 bases for V and 3 bases for J; bases not matched to a gene: 14. DNA for the CDR3: TGTGCCAGCAGAACCCCCTTGAGACAGGGATACAATCAGCCCCAGCATTTT. Encoded protein: CASRTPLRQGYNQPQHF.

The gene calls are TRBV20-1 and TRBJ2-3; D unresolved. The germline V gene has CDR1 DFQATT and CDR2 SNEGSKA (reference sequence). There are 15 residues in the CDR3. V lost 0 bases, J lost 4 bases, and 14 bases lay in between. The CDR3 loop is CSARDPSRTADTQYF. Written as DNA, the CDR3 is TGCAGTGCTAGAGATCCCTCCAGGACGGCAGATACGCAGTATTTT.

This clonotype was seen at least ten times. This chain connects TRBV28 to TRBJ1-1, with TRBD1 identical over 7 bases. CDR1 is MDHEN and CDR2 is SYDVKM in the germline V gene. The J segment lost 0 bases and the V segment lost 2 bases, leaving 3 bases of the junction unmatched. The CDR3 runs 15 residues. CDR3 amino acids: CASSLLGQMNTEAFF. DNA for the CDR3: TGTGCCAGCAGTTTACTGGGACAGATGAACACTGAAGCTTTCTTT.

This clonotype appeared a few times. This rearrangement joins TRBV19 to TRBJ2-2, with D possibly being TRBD1 or TRBD2 (5 bases each). Between the trimmed V and J ends, which lost 10 bases and 3 bases, there was a span of 15 bases. The CDR3 runs to 14 residues. CDR1 LNHDA and CDR2 SQIVND come from the germline V gene (reference sequence). This chain's CDR3 is CATRDPFDTGELFF. Written as DNA, the CDR3 is TGTGCCACCCGGGACCCCTTCGACACCGGGGAGCTGTTTTTT. The full variable domain, completed using reference TRBV19 and TRBJ2-2, is DGGITQSPKYLFRKEGQNVTLSCEQNLNHDAMYWYRQDPGQGLRLIYYSQIVNDFQKGDIAEGYSVSREKKESFPLTVTSAQKNPTAFYLCATRDPFDTGELFFGEGSRLTVL.

This clonotype was picked up many times. This chain links TRBV7-9 with TRBJ1-1; 8 nucleotides match TRBD1. J lost 3 bases, V lost 4 bases, and 4 bases had no gene match. In germline, CDR1 is SEHNR, CDR2 FQNEAQ (reference sequence). The CDR3 totals 14 residues. The CDR3 DNA follows: TGTGCCAGCAGCTCCCAGGGGGCGGACACTGAAGCTTTCTTT. Amino acids: CASSSQGADTEAFF.

Regarding this clonotype: A much bigger clone sits one base away, suggesting this may be a read error. Since the CDR3 does not end with the conserved phenylalanine or tryptophan, this likely comes from a read error. CDR3: CASSDLGNANTGELFL. The CDR3 coding sequence is TGTGCCAGCAGTGATTTAGGGAACGCGAACACCGGGGAGCTGTTTTTG. The V call is TRBV2, the J call TRBJ2-2; D gene ambiguous. The CDR3 totals 16 residues. Germline-derived CDR1 and CDR2 are SNHLY and FYNNEI. V lost 3 bases, J lost 0 bases, and 11 bases lay in between.

This clonotype was counted at least ten times. V and J are TRBV12-3 or TRBV12-4 and TRBJ2-5; D possibly corresponds to TRBD2 (5 bases). The CDR3 runs 13 residues. V was pared by 3 bases and J by 7 bases, with 12 bases between. The CDR3 DNA reads TGTGCCAGCAGTTTTTGGACTCCCGGGACCCAGTACTTC. Amino acids: CASSFWTPGTQYF.

In this sample, this clonotype turned up many times. The chain links TRBV2 to TRBJ2-7; a possible D gene is TRBD2 (5 bases). The CDR3 contains 15 residues. Per the germline V gene, CDR1 is SNHLY and CDR2 is FYNNEI. V dropped 4 bases and J dropped 0 bases, with 13 bases sitting between them. CDR3 sequence (DNA): TGTGCCAGCAGTGCAGAGGGCCGCAGCTCCTACGAGCAGTACTTC. Amino acids: CASSAEGRSSYEQYF.

This clonotype came up many times. The rearrangement links TRBV20-1 to TRBJ1-1; 7 nucleotides match TRBD1. Trimming cost V 2 bases and J 1 base; bases outside gene matches: 7. The CDR3 spans 15 residues. CDR1 and CDR2 from the germline V gene are DFQATT and SNEGSKA (reference sequence). CDR3 nucleotides: TGCAGTGCTAGATCCCCGGGACAGTCGAACACTGAAGCTTTCTTT. Translating gives CSARSPGQSNTEAFF.

There are many counts of this clonotype. The gene calls are TRBV12-3 or TRBV12-4 and TRBJ1-1, with D possibly being TRBD1 (6 bases). V was clipped by 6 bases and J by 2 bases, with 16 bases between them. This CDR3 spans 15 amino acids. Here the CDR3 DNA reads TGTGCCAGCAGACCTAAGGACAGCCTTAACACTGAAGCTTTCTTT. Protein sequence: CASRPKDSLNTEAFF.

This clonotype was seen only once. This chain uses TRBV28 with TRBJ2-5, with D possibly being TRBD2 (5 bases). V dropped 6 bases and J dropped 4 bases, with 12 bases sitting between them. This CDR3 comprises 13 residues. CDR1 and CDR2 (germline): MDHEN, SYDVKM. DNA of the CDR3: TGTGCCAGCAGCCAGAGAGAGGGAGAGACCCAGTACTTC. Amino acids: CASSQREGETQYF.

This clonotype was observed at least ten times. The J gene is TRBJ1-5, the V gene TRBV12-3 or TRBV12-4, with 7 positions matching TRBD1. This CDR3 comprises 16 residues. V shed 5 bases, J shed 0 bases, and the junction held 7 bases outside the gene matches. The CDR3 is CASSRGQTNSNQPQHF. CDR3 sequence (DNA): TGTGCCAGCAGTAGGGGACAGACAAATAGCAATCAGCCCCAGCATTTT.

The table lists this clonotype with many counts. The chain links TRBV24-1 to TRBJ1-1, with D perhaps matching TRBD1 (5 bases). The germline gives CDR1 KGHDR, CDR2 SFDVKD. The V gene lost 0 bases and the J gene lost 5 bases, with 6 bases spanning the gap. The CDR3 totals 13 residues. The CDR3 DNA follows: TGTGCCACCAGTGATTTGTGGGGGACTGAAGCTTTCTTT. This translates into CATSDLWGTEAFF.

This clonotype was observed many times. The chain employs TRBV5-1 and TRBJ1-1; D may be TRBD1 (5 bases). The V gene lost 4 bases and the J gene lost 6 bases, with 10 bases spanning the gap. In germline, CDR1 is SGHRS, CDR2 YFSETQ. CDR3 size: 12 residues. CDR3 sequence reads: CASSPGAAEAFF. The CDR3 DNA reads as TGCGCCAGCAGCCCCGGGGCGGCTGAAGCTTTCTTT.